Sequencing of this TCR beta chain was carried out in a study of technical replicates of blood from four donors (dated by TCRdb to about 2017). The CDR3 starts with the cysteine, ends with the phenylalanine, and has 16 residues. Solely the CDR3 DNA is kept, with 48 bases framed from the first base. Taken from the germline V gene, the CDR1 and CDR2 loops are LGHNA and YNFKEQ. After removal of 6 bases from V and 4 bases from J, the junction retains 6 bases not matched to a gene. Receptor amplification or capture employed the immunoSEQ multiplex PCR assay. Here the immuneACCESS table is served through TCRdb, limited to in-frame sequences with V and J called. Missing clones are a known gap in these copies; in checked studies unresolved V genes cover under half, and the rest lacks a known reason. The sample includes about 76,000 clones, with just under 97% observed a single time. Of the sample, 0.2% to 0.25% is held by the ten largest clones.

Turning to this clone: It lacks a known antigen. No per-base quality is available; no much larger clone lies one base away.

The sequenced material came from T cells isolated from PBMCs. The receptor's source is a human donor in good health. This chain joins TRBV4-2 to TRBJ2-1; 13 bases in between match TRBD2. The CDR3 amino acid sequence is: CASSYGLAGDYNEQFF. The base sequence is TGTGCCAGCAGTTACGGACTAGCGGGGGATTACAATGAGCAGTTCTTC.